This T cell receptor beta chain was captured by sequencing in a study of vaccination effects on CD4 cells after COVID-19. Method: immunoSEQ multiplex PCR; TCRdb's copy keeps in-frame clones and lacks some. In the table there are approximately 60,000 clones, about 78% of which are singletons. Cultured cells yielded isolated CD4+ T cells after approximately nine days. Two doses of BNT162b2 or mRNA-1273 vaccine were administered to participants. Cells had half their medium changed to IL-2 medium on days 3 and 7. A word on this clone: Its antigen remains unidentified.

V was pared by 6 bases and J by 0 bases, with 5 bases between. Germline CDR1 is MNHEY and CDR2 is SVGAGI. The CDR3 has 13 amino acids. The source was CD4+ T cells from PBMCs cultured without peptide, collected after COVID-19 vaccination. This chain connects TRBV6-5 to TRBJ2-2, with TRBD1 as a possible D gene (5 bases). The TCR originated in a human donor who received a COVID-19 vaccine. DNA for the CDR3: TGTGCCAGCAGGACAGCGAACACCGGGGAGCTGTTTTTT. Translating it yields CASRTANTGELFF.